These 30 T cell receptor beta chains were sequenced from one sample in a study of regulatory T cells in long-lasting Graves disease. Specified time point: persistent/refractory GD, antithyroid drugs over 5 years with positive TRAb. Making the TCR library involved RNA that had been extracted from PBMCs. Researchers made TCR beta libraries by using iRepertoire HTBI primers and running Arm-PCR on CDR3 regions. TCRdb fed the multiplex PCR reads into MiXCR, producing one record per CDR3 protein. The table lists 400,000 to 500,000 distinct CDR3 sequences, about 21% of them singletons. The input for sequencing was peripheral blood mononuclear cells (PBMCs), taken when the disease was refractory, from a patient treated with antithyroid drugs. The origin of the receptors is a female donor with Graves disease.

This sequence joins TRBV6-6 and TRBJ1-5; D gene uncertain. Germline-derived CDR1 and CDR2 are MNHNY and SVGAGI (reference sequence). V lost 0 bases to trimming and J lost 7 bases, with 7 bases between them. This CDR3 comprises 13 residues. CDR3 amino acids: CASSYSRLQPQHF. The CDR3 nucleotides are TGTGCCAGCAGTTACTCGAGACTCCAGCCCCAGCATTTT.

The chain couples TRBV7-6 to TRBJ2-5, with D unclear. V was cut by 1 base and J by 5 bases, with 11 bases left in between. The CDR3 sequence is 14 residues long. Germline V gene lookup returns CDR1 SGHVS and CDR2 FNYEAQ. CDR3 bases: TGTGCCAGCAGCTTAGAAGTGACCGGGGAGACCCAGTACTTC. It is translated as CASSLEVTGETQYF.

In its sample, this clonotype was seen many times. The V call is TRBV28, the J call TRBJ2-7; D gene unclear. Germline V CDR1 and CDR2: MDHEN, SYDVKM. The length of the CDR3 is 14 residues. The germline V and J ends were trimmed by 6 bases and 0 bases, with 12 bases remaining between them. In nucleotides, the CDR3 is TGTGCCAGCAGCATATGGCAGACCTCCTACGAGCAGTACTTC. Its protein product is CASSIWQTSYEQYF. The full variable domain, rest sourced from reference TRBV28 and TRBJ2-7, is DVKVTQSSRYLVKRTGEKVFLECVQDMDHENMFWYRQDPGLGLRLIYFSYDVKMKEKGDIPEGYSVSREKKERFSLILESASTNQTSMYLCASSIWQTSYEQYFGPGTRLTVT.

This clonotype showed up many times. The genes are TRBV2 and TRBJ1-1; TRBD1 agrees at 8 bases. The length of the CDR3 is 16 residues. Losses at the gene ends were 4 bases for V and 1 base for J; bases not matched to a gene: 8. From germline, CDR1 is SNHLY and CDR2 FYNNEI. The CDR3 DNA is TGTGCCAGCAGTGCTCTACGACAGGGGACGAACACTGAAGCTTTCTTT. As protein: CASSALRQGTNTEAFF.

The chain couples TRBV19 to TRBJ2-7, with 13 bases fitting TRBD2. The CDR3 has 18 amino acids. Germline V gives CDR1 LNHDA, CDR2 SQIVND (reference sequence). Losses at the gene ends were 5 bases for V and 1 base for J; bases not matched to a gene: 11. CDR3 sequence reads: CASSPWTSGRHFSYEQYF. Here the CDR3 DNA reads TGTGCCAGTAGTCCGTGGACTAGCGGGAGACATTTTTCCTACGAGCAGTACTTC.

This clonotype has just a few counts. The rearrangement uses TRBV5-6 and TRBJ2-7, with TRBD2 matching 9 bases. V lost 4 bases to trimming and J lost 2 bases; unmatched junction nucleotides: 10. Germline values: CDR1 SGHDT, CDR2 YYEEEE. The CDR3 sequence is 16 residues long. CDR3 residues: CASSLEVPSGAYEQYF. Here the CDR3 DNA reads TGTGCCAGCAGCCTTGAGGTGCCTAGCGGGGCCTACGAGCAGTACTTC.

This clonotype was found a few times. The rearrangement uses TRBV20-1 and TRBJ2-2, with TRBD2 matching 9 bases. Germline loops: CDR1 DFQATT, CDR2 SNEGSKA (reference sequence). The CDR3 runs to 16 residues. V was clipped by 3 bases and J by 1 base; unmatched bases: 6. The CDR3, as DNA: TGCAGTGCTAGGGGCATAGCGGGAGTGAACACCGGGGAGCTGTTTTTT. Translated, it gives CSARGIAGVNTGELFF.

Only a few counts were recorded for this clonotype. The chain couples TRBV2 to TRBJ2-7; TRBD2 matches 7 bases. With V trimmed by 5 bases and J by 0 bases, 7 bases remained unmatched. CDR3 length: 15 residues. Germline V gene data show CDR1 as SNHLY and CDR2 as FYNNEI. CDR3 residues: CASSYELAASYEQYF. The DNA of the CDR3 is TGTGCCAGCAGTTACGAGCTAGCGGCCTCCTACGAGCAGTACTTC.

For this clonotype: Germline is not matched at one junction end, which may reflect a read error. This chain links TRBV7-7 with TRBJ1-1, with D perhaps matching TRBD1 (5 bases). Per the germline V gene, CDR1 is SSHAT and CDR2 is FNYEAQ (reference sequence). The CDR3 runs to 17 residues. The CDR3 loop reads CASIAGGSWEPNTEAFF. The CDR3 DNA reads TGTGCTAGCATCGCCGGGGGGAGTTGGGAGCCAAACACTGAAGCTTTCTTT.

This clonotype was recorded at least ten times. This chain uses TRBV6-1 with TRBJ2-2, with 9 bases that match TRBD1. The germline V gene encodes CDR1 MNHNS and CDR2 SASEGT. This CDR3 has 15 amino acids. V trimming: 6 bases; J trimming: 1 base; junction bases outside the gene matches: 3. The CDR3 loop is CASSAGQGNTGELFF. In DNA, the CDR3 is TGTGCCAGCAGCGCGGGACAGGGGAACACCGGGGAGCTGTTTTTT.

In its sample, this clonotype was seen a few times. V and J are TRBV6-1 and TRBJ2-5, with 8 bases matching TRBD1. The V gene end was trimmed by 6 bases and the J gene end by 5 bases; junction bases not matched to a gene: 2. The CDR3 sequence is 12 residues long. Germline loops: CDR1 MNHNS, CDR2 SASEGT. The CDR3 loop is CASRNRGETQYF. The CDR3 DNA follows: TGTGCCAGCAGAAACAGGGGGGAGACCCAGTACTTC.

The table lists this clonotype with many counts. The chain has TRBV6-5 and TRBJ1-1, with 7 bases that match TRBD1. Germline lookup yields CDR1 MNHEY and CDR2 SVGAGI. V lost 2 bases to trimming and J lost 0 bases; unmatched junction nucleotides: 6. CDR3 size: 16 residues. CDR3: CASSYRGQPLNTEAFF. The CDR3 bases are TGTGCCAGCAGTTACCGGGGACAGCCTTTGAACACTGAAGCTTTCTTT.

V gene TRBV4-1 combines with J gene TRBJ2-5; 13 nucleotides line up with TRBD2. J gave up 4 bases and V 0 bases, and 11 bases lay outside the gene matches. The germline V gene encodes CDR1 MGHRA and CDR2 YSYEKL. The CDR3 covers 19 residues. In DNA, the CDR3 is TGCGCCAGCAGCCAAGATTTAACTAGCGGGAGGGAATATCGAGAGACCCAGTACTTC. Residues: CASSQDLTSGREYRETQYF.

This rearrangement joins TRBV11-2 to TRBJ2-3; 9 bases are a match to TRBD2. Germline V CDR1 and CDR2: SGHAT, FQNNGV. The CDR3 has 17 amino acids. J was trimmed by 0 bases and V by 1 base; bases with no gene match: 5. This CDR3 is CASSLVGTSGSTDTQYF. The DNA of the CDR3 is TGTGCCAGCAGCTTAGTTGGCACTAGCGGGAGCACAGATACGCAGTATTTT.

This clonotype was seen at least ten times. This rearrangement joins TRBV28 to TRBJ1-1; TRBD1 matches 7 bases. Germline trimming cut 3 bases from V and 4 bases from J; bases unmatched to any gene: 5. The germline V gene has CDR1 MDHEN and CDR2 SYDVKM. There are 14 residues in the CDR3. CDR3 loop: CASSFEQGGTEAFF. For the CDR3, the DNA is TGTGCCAGCAGTTTCGAGCAGGGGGGCACTGAAGCTTTCTTT.

This clonotype was recorded many times. The chain links TRBV11-2 to TRBJ1-4, with D unresolved. V was clipped by 4 bases and J by 8 bases, with 11 bases between them. The germline V gene has CDR1 SGHAT and CDR2 FQNNGV. This CDR3 has 13 residues. Here the CDR3 reads CASSSLFKEKLFF. CDR3 nucleotides: TGTGCCAGCAGCTCCTTATTCAAGGAAAAACTGTTTTTT.

This clonotype was detected ten times or more. V and J are TRBV28 and TRBJ2-7; D is ambiguous. V lost 2 bases and J lost 7, with 12 bases in between. Germline loops: CDR1 MDHEN, CDR2 SYDVKM. This CDR3 has 13 amino acids. In DNA, the CDR3 is TGTGCCAGCAGTTTAACATACCTACGGGAGCAGTACTTC. Residues: CASSLTYLREQYF.

This clonotype was detected only a few times. The chain links TRBV28 to TRBJ2-7; TRBD1 might be the D (6 bases). Trimming removed 7 bases from V and 3 bases from J, with 10 bases in between. This CDR3 comprises 12 residues. Per the germline V gene, CDR1 is MDHEN and CDR2 is SYDVKM. CDR3 nucleotides: TGTGCCAGCACCATAGGGGGCTACGAGCAGTACTTC. Its translation: CASTIGGYEQYF. Full variable domain (remainder filled in from reference TRBV28 and TRBJ2-7): DVKVTQSSRYLVKRTGEKVFLECVQDMDHENMFWYRQDPGLGLRLIYFSYDVKMKEKGDIPEGYSVSREKKERFSLILESASTNQTSMYLCASTIGGYEQYFGPGTRLTVT.

This clonotype was observed a handful of times. The genes are TRBV9 and TRBJ1-2, with 9 positions matching TRBD1. Germline V gene lookup returns CDR1 SGDLS and CDR2 YYNGEE. The CDR3 runs to 15 residues. V dropped 4 bases and J dropped 8; count of bases not matched to a gene: 12. CDR3 DNA: TGTGCCAGCAGCCCCCGGGACAGGGCGATAGAAGGCTACACCTTC. Translated: CASSPRDRAIEGYTF.

The J gene is TRBJ2-3, the V gene TRBV11-2; D is uncertain. Per the germline V gene, CDR1 is SGHAT and CDR2 is FQNNGV. CDR3 length equals 13 residues. Trimming removed 4 bases from V and 1 base from J, with 6 bases in between. The chain's CDR3 is CASSSVGTDTQYF. The CDR3 DNA reads TGTGCCAGCAGCTCGGTGGGCACAGATACGCAGTATTTT.

The rearrangement uses TRBV20-1 and TRBJ2-4; 8 bases line up with TRBD2. V trimming: 3 bases; J trimming: 0 bases; junction bases outside the gene matches: 13. Germline CDR1 reads DFQATT; CDR2 reads SNEGSKA (reference sequence). The CDR3 length is 18 residues. The CDR3 protein is CSARTGTSNTIAKNIQYF. CDR3 DNA sequence: TGCAGTGCTAGGACCGGGACTAGTAATACTATAGCCAAAAACATTCAGTACTTC.

The chain links TRBV28 to TRBJ1-2, with 8 positions matching TRBD1. The CDR3 is 15 residues long. Germline lookup yields CDR1 MDHEN and CDR2 SYDVKM. Trimming took 2 bases from V and 7 from J; bases not matched to a gene: 9. The CDR3, as DNA: TGTGCCAGCAGTTTAGAGTTGACAGGGGTCATTGGCTACACCTTC. Translation gives CASSLELTGVIGYTF.

There are many counts of this clonotype. This rearrangement joins TRBV2 to TRBJ1-2, with a possible D match to TRBD1 (5 bases). CDR1 is SNHLY, CDR2 FYNNEI, per germline. This CDR3 contains 14 residues. Trimming took off 3 bases at V and 4 bases at J, with 12 bases between the two ends. In nucleotides, the CDR3 is TGTGCCAGCAGTGACGCAGGGAGGAGCTATGGCTACACCTTC. It codes for CASSDAGRSYGYTF.

CDR3 loop: CATSRHRGGASYETQYF. The CDR3 nucleotides are TGTGCCACCAGCAGACACCGGGGAGGGGCTAGCTATGAGACCCAGTACTTC. J is TRBJ2-5 and V is TRBV15, with TRBD2 identical over 7 bases. Trimming at V came to 2 bases and at J to 5 bases, leaving 14 bases not matched to a gene. This CDR3 has 17 amino acids. Germline CDR1 is LNHNV and CDR2 is YYDKDF (reference sequence).

This clonotype was picked up many times. The chain uses TRBV20-1 and TRBJ1-1; 7 bases match TRBD1. The CDR3 runs to 14 residues. CDR1 and CDR2 from the germline V gene are DFQATT and SNEGSKA (reference sequence). V lost 3 bases and J lost 4; bases outside the gene matches: 8. The CDR3 sequence: CSARTTGTTTEAFF. The CDR3 region has the DNA TGCAGTGCTAGGACGACAGGGACTACCACTGAAGCTTTCTTT.

The chain couples TRBV11-2 to TRBJ2-3; no definite D call. CDR1 is SGHAT and CDR2 is FQNNGV in the germline V gene. Trimming removed 1 base at V and 8 bases at J, with 7 bases between. CDR3 length equals 12 residues. CDR3 sequence (DNA): TGTGCCAGCAGCTTAGGTAGAGGTACGCAGTATTTT. Protein sequence: CASSLGRGTQYF.

This clonotype came up many times. The chain combines TRBV2 with TRBJ2-7; a possible D gene is TRBD2 (5 bases). This CDR3 has 12 amino acids. Germline V CDR1 and CDR2: SNHLY, FYNNEI. V gave up 10 bases and J gave up 3 bases, with 13 bases separating them. The chain's CDR3 is CATRTGYYEQYF. The CDR3 DNA reads TGTGCCACCAGGACGGGGTACTACGAGCAGTACTTC. Full variable domain (missing parts from reference TRBV2 and TRBJ2-7): EPEVTQTPSHQVTQMGQEVILRCVPISNHLYFYWYRQILGQKVEFLVSFYNNEISEKSEIFDDQFSVERPDGSNFTLKIRSTKLEDSAMYFCATRTGYYEQYFGPGTRLTVT.

J is TRBJ1-4 and V is TRBV7-8; D call uncertain. This CDR3 is 17 amino acids long. From germline, CDR1 is SGHVS and CDR2 FQNEAQ. Trimming removed 2 bases from V and 0 bases from J, with 13 bases in between. CDR3 amino acids: CASSLNSGRPTNEKLFF. The CDR3 DNA sequence: TGTGCCAGCAGCTTAAATTCCGGGAGACCAACTAATGAAAAACTGTTTTTT.

The rearrangement links TRBV12-3 or TRBV12-4 to TRBJ2-3; no clear D gene. CDR3 length: 13 amino acids. With 3 bases removed from V and 5 bases from J, the gap between germline ends came to 9 bases. CDR3 sequence: CASSFVGLDTQYF. Here the CDR3 DNA reads TGTGCCAGCAGTTTCGTCGGTTTAGATACGCAGTATTTT.

In its sample, this clonotype was seen many times. This chain joins TRBV28 and TRBJ2-7, with a tentative D call TRBD2 (5 bases). This CDR3 is built from 15 residues. Trimming cost V 4 bases and J 2 bases, with 15 bases left between them. The germline CDR1 and CDR2 sequences are MDHEN and SYDVKM. The CDR3 nucleotides read TGTGCCAGCAGTTCCAAGCGGATACTGACCTACGAGCAGTACTTC. Its protein product is CASSSKRILTYEQYF.